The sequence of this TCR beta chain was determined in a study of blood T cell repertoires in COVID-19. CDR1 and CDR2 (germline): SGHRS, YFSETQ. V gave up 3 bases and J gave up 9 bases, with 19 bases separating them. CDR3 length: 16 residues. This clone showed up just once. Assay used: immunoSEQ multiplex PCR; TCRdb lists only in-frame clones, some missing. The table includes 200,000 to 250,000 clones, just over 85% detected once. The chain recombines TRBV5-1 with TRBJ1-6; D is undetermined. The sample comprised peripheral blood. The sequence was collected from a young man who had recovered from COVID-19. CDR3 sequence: CASSWEPDGLGSPLHF. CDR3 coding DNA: TGCGCCAGCAGCTGGGAACCGGACGGACTTGGTTCACCCCTCCACTTT.